The T cell receptor beta chain described here comes from a study of T cell responses to AZD1222 COVID-19 vaccine. General study findings and limits: Unmutated regions of variants are reportedly targeted by nearly half of spike-specific TCRs.

For this clone: Its antigen is still unknown. The same CDR3 also results from other DNA sequences found in this sample.

The germline CDR1 and CDR2 sequences are GTSNPN and SVGIG (reference sequence). The CDR3 covers 13 residues. The junction had 0 bases not matched to a gene; V was cut back by 0 bases and J by 5 bases. TCRdb's copy holds only in-frame clones and misses some; the assay was immunoSEQ multiplex PCR. The sample lists more than 70,000 clones, around nine tenths occurring once. This clonotype originated in an adult in good health. Sequences were derived from peripheral blood, sampled on day 0 of AZD1222 vaccination. The chain is built from TRBV30 and TRBJ1-5; 8 nucleotides agree with TRBD1. Here the CDR3 reads CAWSVQGDQPQHF. CDR3 nucleotides: TGTGCCTGGAGTGTACAGGGGGATCAGCCCCAGCATTTT.